The T cell receptor (beta chain) described here comes from a study of T cell responses to AZD1222 COVID-19 vaccine. Study-wide findings and caveats: Researchers report vaccine-associated CD4 TCRs spanning spike, with dominance at 160-218 and 743-854. Per reports, nearly half of all spike-specific TCRs target regions that are unmutated in variants.

Germline CDR1 LNHNV, CDR2 YYDKDF (reference sequence). J was trimmed by 1 base and V by 0 bases; bases with no gene match: 4. There are 17 residues in the CDR3. The method was immunoSEQ multiplex PCR; TCRdb's version includes in-frame clones alone and lacks a portion of them. The data hold 150,000 or so clones, with roughly 90% observed a single time. This clone occurred once. Its target is unknown. The chain recombines TRBV15 with TRBJ2-2; 8 nucleotides agree with TRBD2. The receptor comes from an adult who received the AZD1222 COVID-19 vaccine. This specimen consisted of peripheral blood, obtained 28 days after the second AZD1222 dose. The CDR3 DNA sequence: TGTGCCACCAGCAGAGATAAAACTAGCGGGAACACCGGGGAGCTGTTTTTT. Amino acids: CATSRDKTSGNTGELFF.